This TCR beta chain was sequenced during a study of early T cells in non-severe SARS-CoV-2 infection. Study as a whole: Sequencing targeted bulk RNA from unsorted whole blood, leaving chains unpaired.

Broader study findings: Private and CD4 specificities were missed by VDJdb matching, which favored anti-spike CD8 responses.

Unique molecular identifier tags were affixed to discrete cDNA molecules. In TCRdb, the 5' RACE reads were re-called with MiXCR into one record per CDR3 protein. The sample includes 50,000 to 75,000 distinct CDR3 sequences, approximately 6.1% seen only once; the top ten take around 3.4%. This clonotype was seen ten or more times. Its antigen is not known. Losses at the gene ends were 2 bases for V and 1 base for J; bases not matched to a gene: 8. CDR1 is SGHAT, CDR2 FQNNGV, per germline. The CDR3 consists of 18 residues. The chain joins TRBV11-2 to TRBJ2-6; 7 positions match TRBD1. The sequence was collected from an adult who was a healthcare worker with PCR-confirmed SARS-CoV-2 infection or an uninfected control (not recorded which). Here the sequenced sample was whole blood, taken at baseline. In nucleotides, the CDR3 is TGTGCCAGCAGCTTATCCGGGACAGCTACTTCTGGGGCCAACGTCCTGACTTTC. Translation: CASSLSGTATSGANVLTF.